These T cell receptor beta chains were read from a single sample in a study of control samples from healthy donors and cancer patients. Clones were sequenced by immunoSEQ multiplex PCR, and TCRdb holds only the in-frame ones, with some missing. The sample has roughly 130,000 clones; around 93% are singletons. Input material: blood. Receptor source: a man aged 18 to 29 in good health. Each CDR3 is given with its conserved first and last residue. The D gene is left open where the match is weak. Rows may omit the clone size; those that give it use once, few, many or a size class.

TRBV7-9	.	.	TRBJ2-3	TGTGCCAGCAGTCGACTAGATGACACAGATACGCAGTATTTT	CASSRLDDTDTQYF
TRBV5-4	.	TRBD1	TRBJ1-2	TGTGCCAGCAGCTTATCCCCGGGACAGGGCTTTGAGAACACCTTC	CASSLSPGQGFENTF
TRBV12-1	.	.	TRBJ1-4	TGTGCCAGGAAGGCGGGGACAACTAATGAAAAACTGTTTTTT	CARKAGTTNEKLFF
TRBV25-1	.	TRBD1	TRBJ1-1	TGTGCCAGCAGCCGGACAGGGGTAGGCACTGAAGCTTTCTTT	CASSRTGVGTEAFF
TRBV7-9	once	.	TRBJ1-2	TGTGCCAGCAGCGCCCTGGGTTGGGAAGTGGGCTATGGCTACACCTTC	CASSALGWEVGYGYTF
TRBV6-1	.	.	TRBJ1-2	TGTGCCAGCAGTGACGGCAGGGCTTACTATGGCTACACCTTC	CASSDGRAYYGYTF
TRBV10-3	.	.	TRBJ1-5	TGTGCCATCAGTGAACGGGGTGGGGGCAATCAGCCCCAGCATTTT	CAISERGGGNQPQHF
TRBV3-1/TRBV3-2	.	.	TRBJ1-5	TGTGCCAGCAGCCCGAAAAGGCAGGGGTACCTTTGTCAGCCCCAGCATTTT	CASSPKRQGYLCQPQHF
TRBV5-1	.	TRBD1	TRBJ2-5	TGCGCCAGCAGCTTGGCCGCGACAGGGGGCCCAGAGACCCAGTACTTC	CASSLAATGGPETQYF
TRBV5-6	.	.	TRBJ2-2	TGTGCCAGCAGCTTGGCGGGGTATAGTAGGACCGGGGAGCTGTTTTTT	CASSLAGYSRTGELFF
TRBV6-5	.	.	TRBJ2-1	TGTGCCAGCGCCCCGGGGGACAGATACAATGAGCAGTTCTTC	CASAPGDRYNEQFF
TRBV6-5	.	.	TRBJ1-6	TGTGCCAGCAGTTCCCTTGGTCCATCACCCCTCCACTTT	CASSSLGPSPLHF
TRBV18	.	TRBD2	TRBJ2-5	TGTGCCAGCTCACCATCCGGGGGGACGGAGACCCAGTACTTC	CASSPSGGTETQYF
TRBV29-1	.	TRBD2	TRBJ2-5	TGCAGCGTCGCGACTAGCGGGGGGGCTTGGGAGACCCAGTACTTC	CSVATSGGAWETQYF
TRBV5-4	.	TRBD2	TRBJ2-3	TGTGCCAGCAGCGCCCGACTAGCGGGCTACACAGATACGCAGTATTTT	CASSARLAGYTDTQYF
TRBV12-5	.	TRBD1	TRBJ1-2	TGTGCTAGTGGTTTGGCCGGGACAGGGGACGGCTACACCTTC	CASGLAGTGDGYTF
TRBV11-3	.	TRBD1	TRBJ2-7	TGTGCCAGCAGCCGACAGGGAGACGAGCAGTACTTC	CASSRQGDEQYF
TRBV2	.	.	TRBJ1-3	TGTGCCAGCATTTTAATCTCTGGAAACACCATATATTTT	CASILISGNTIYF
TRBV4-1	.	TRBD2	TRBJ2-1	TGCGCCAGCAGCCAAGTTGGCGGGAGGGGTACAAATGAGCAGTTCTTC	CASSQVGGRGTNEQFF
TRBV3-1/TRBV3-2	.	.	TRBJ1-5	TGTGCCAGCAGCCAAACAGGGAATAGCAATCAGCCCCAGCATTTT	CASSQTGNSNQPQHF
TRBV4-2	.	.	TRBJ2-7	TGTGCCAGCAGCCAAGGGGGGGCCTACGAGCAGTACTTC	CASSQGGAYEQYF
TRBV5-6	.	.	TRBJ1-2	TGTGCCAGCAGCTTCGGCGACAGAGCCTATGGCTACACCTTC	CASSFGDRAYGYTF
TRBV15	.	TRBD2	TRBJ2-1	TGTGCCACCAGCAGGGCATTAGCGGGGGCAGCCTACAATGAGCAGTTCTTC	CATSRALAGAAYNEQFF
TRBV9	.	.	TRBJ1-4	TGTGCCAGCAGCGTAGGGGCAGGTTCAATTGAAAAACTGTTTTTT	CASSVGAGSIEKLFF
TRBV5-6	.	TRBD2	TRBJ2-1	TGTGCCAGCAGCTCGGGACTAGCGGGACAGTACAATGAGCAGTTCTTC	CASSSGLAGQYNEQFF
TRBV6-5	.	.	TRBJ1-6	TGTGCCAGCACGGCGGACTGGGGACGTTCACCCCTCCACTTT	CASTADWGRSPLHF
TRBV28	.	.	TRBJ1-3	TGTGCCAGCAGTTCCAGGGGCGGGGCAGGAAACACCATATATTTT	CASSSRGGAGNTIYF
TRBV3-1/TRBV3-2	.	.	TRBJ1-2	TGTGCCAGCAGCCAAGCCGTGCCCTATGGCTACACCTTC	CASSQAVPYGYTF
TRBV30	once	.	TRBJ1-3	TGTGCCTGGAGTGTACGAGAGGTCTCTACTATTGGAAACACCATATATTTT	CAWSVREVSTIGNTIYF
TRBV3-1/TRBV3-2	.	.	TRBJ2-7	TGTGCCAGCAGCCTTGAGCCTGGGCGGGGCCACTACGAGCAGTACTTC	CASSLEPGRGHYEQYF
TRBV29-1	.	.	TRBJ1-5	TGCAGCGTTGTCTACGAGGATAGCAATCAGCCCCAGCATTTT	CSVVYEDSNQPQHF
TRBV25-1	.	.	TRBJ1-1	TGTGCCAGCAGTGACCCGAACACTGAAGCTTTCTTT	CASSDPNTEAFF
TRBV10-3	.	.	TRBJ2-5	TGTGCCATCAGTGAAAGGGGAACCCAAGAGACCCAGTACTTC	CAISERGTQETQYF
TRBV5-1	.	.	TRBJ1-4	TGCGCCAGCAGCTTGAAACAGGGCAATGAAAAACTGTTTTTT	CASSLKQGNEKLFF